These 21 T cell receptor beta chains came from one sample sequenced in a study of CD8 T cells in Susac syndrome. RNA was extracted with the RNeasy kit, and a quantity of roughly 0.5 to 1 ug was reverse transcribed using random hexamers. Each CDR3 protein is one row after TCRdb ran MiXCR on the immunoSEQ multiplex PCR reads. Here the sample spans about 300,000 distinct CDR3 sequences, about 88% being singletons. The sequenced sample was CD8+ T cells from PBMCs. All receptors derive from a human donor with multiple sclerosis.

The chain has TRBV2 and TRBJ2-3; TRBD2 agrees at 7 bases. CDR3 size: 15 residues. CDR1 is SNHLY and CDR2 is FYNNEI in the germline V gene. V lost 6 bases to trimming and J lost 4 bases; unmatched junction nucleotides: 10. Written as DNA, the CDR3 is TGTGCCAGCAGGTCGAGTACTAGCGATGCAGATACGCAGTATTTT. Its translation: CASRSSTSDADTQYF.

The chain employs TRBV19 and TRBJ1-1, with 8 bases identical to TRBD1. Per the germline V gene, CDR1 is LNHDA and CDR2 is SQIVND (reference sequence). The CDR3 runs to 13 residues. J lost 3 bases, V lost 10 bases, and 7 bases had no gene match. CDR3: CAIRTGGDTEAFF. CDR3 nucleotides: TGTGCCATCCGAACAGGGGGAGACACTGAAGCTTTCTTT.

The chain is built from TRBV7-3 and TRBJ1-6; D unclear. This CDR3 has 14 residues. The germline V and J ends were trimmed by 1 base and 9 bases, with 10 bases remaining between them. Germline CDR1 and CDR2: SGHTA and FQGTGA. The CDR3 reads CASSLSGEGSPLHF. CDR3 DNA: TGTGCCAGCAGCTTAAGCGGGGAGGGTTCACCCCTCCACTTT.

The rearrangement links TRBV29-1 to TRBJ2-1; 11 bases align to TRBD2. V was clipped by 2 bases and J by 12 bases; unmatched bases: 12. The CDR3 is made up of 15 amino acids. Germline values: CDR1 SQVTM, CDR2 ANQGSEA. The CDR3 sequence is CSVELLAGEQVGQFF. The CDR3 nucleotides are TGCAGCGTTGAACTACTAGCGGGAGAGCAGGTGGGGCAGTTCTTC.

This clonotype was seen once. The chain is built from TRBV27 and TRBJ2-7; no definite D call. The V gene lost 3 bases and the J gene lost 0 bases, with 18 bases spanning the gap. Germline V gene data show CDR1 as MNHEY and CDR2 as SMNVEV (reference sequence). The CDR3 totals 17 residues. The CDR3 nucleotides read TGTGCCAGCAGTTTTAAGGCTATCGCTTTAAGCTCCTACGAGCAGTACTTC. The encoded protein is CASSFKAIALSSYEQYF.

This chain connects TRBV29-1 to TRBJ1-1, with D possibly being TRBD1 (6 bases). This CDR3 spans 13 amino acids. The germline V gene has CDR1 SQVTM and CDR2 ANQGSEA. Trimming took off 7 bases at V and 1 base at J, with 13 bases between the two ends. CDR3: CSGMGRGNTEAFF. The CDR3 bases are TGCAGCGGGATGGGCAGGGGGAACACTGAAGCTTTCTTT.

This clonotype was counted a few times. The chain couples TRBV4-1 to TRBJ2-1; D is possibly TRBD1 or TRBD2 (5 bases each). V was shortened by 5 bases and J by 7 bases, with 15 bases between the two germline ends. This CDR3 is built from 14 residues. The germline gives CDR1 MGHRA, CDR2 YSYEKL. CDR3 DNA: TGCGCCAGCAGCGCCAGGTTCGGGACGAATGAGCAGTTCTTC. This translates into CASSARFGTNEQFF.

This chain links TRBV6-5 with TRBJ2-5; D tentatively fits TRBD1 or TRBD2 (5 bases each). This CDR3 has 17 residues. The V gene lost 5 bases and the J gene lost 1 base, with 20 bases spanning the gap. Germline CDR1 reads MNHEY; CDR2 reads SVGAGI. In DNA form, the CDR3 reads TGTGCCAGCAGTCCCTCGGTGGGGGTAAGCGGCCAAGAGACCCAGTACTTC. This sequence encodes CASSPSVGVSGQETQYF.

Worth noting for this clonotype: The junction does not match germline at one end; this may be a read error. This sequence joins TRBV4-3 and TRBJ1-2; no firm D call. Germline V gene data show CDR1 as LGHNA and CDR2 as YSLEER. The CDR3 contains 11 residues. CDR3 DNA sequence: TGCGCCAGCAGCCAAGGTTCCGGCTTCACCTTC. Its protein product is CASSQGSGFTF.

The chain uses TRBV19 and TRBJ1-5; D uncertain. The germline V gene has CDR1 LNHDA and CDR2 SQIVND (reference sequence). The CDR3 spans 16 residues. Trimming pared 3 bases from V and 4 bases from J, leaving 16 bases between. The CDR3 sequence is CASSIRTELGNQPQHF. CDR3 sequence (DNA): TGTGCCAGTAGTATTCGAACGGAGCTTGGGAATCAGCCCCAGCATTTT.

This sequence joins TRBV19 and TRBJ1-1, with a weak D call TRBD1 (6 bases). The CDR3 sequence is 15 residues long. The germline V gene has CDR1 LNHDA and CDR2 SQIVND (reference sequence). V lost 1 base and J lost 5, with 14 bases in between. The CDR3 sequence is CASSIGTGLGTEAFF. The CDR3 nucleotides are TGTGCCAGTAGTATAGGCACAGGGCTAGGAACTGAAGCTTTCTTT.

The gene calls are TRBV29-1 and TRBJ2-5; maybe TRBD2 (7 bases). The germline gives CDR1 SQVTM, CDR2 ANQGSEA. V was cut by 3 bases and J by 2 bases, with 13 bases left in between. This CDR3 is built from 14 residues. CDR3 in DNA: TGCAGCGTTGACGTGGGGGGGCGGCAAGAGACCCAGTACTTC. Translating gives CSVDVGGRQETQYF. Combining the CDR3 with reference TRBV29-1 and TRBJ2-5 gives the whole variable domain SAVISQKPSRDICQRGTSLTIQCQVDSQVTMMFWYRQQPGQSLTLIATANQGSEATYESGFVIDKFPISRPNLTFSTLTVSNMSPEDSSIYLCSVDVGGRQETQYFGPGTRLLVL.

On this clonotype itself: The junction departs from the called germline gene at one end, perhaps through a read error. V usage is TRBV12-5 and J usage is TRBJ1-1; D remains unclear. Germline lookup yields CDR1 LGHNT and CDR2 FRNRAP. CDR3 size: 12 residues. The CDR3 DNA follows: TGTGCTAGTGGGTTGGGTTCCACTGAAGCTTTCTTT. It specifies CASGLGSTEAFF.

The rearrangement links TRBV4-2 to TRBJ1-1, with TRBD1 as a possible D gene (6 bases). Trimming took 4 bases from V and 4 from J, leaving 10 bases between them. The CDR3 sequence is 13 residues long. CDR1 and CDR2 from the germline V gene are LGHNA and YNFKEQ. The DNA for the CDR3 is TGTGCCAGCAGCCGGGACAAGAGCACTGAAGCTTTCTTT. The encoded protein is CASSRDKSTEAFF.

The V and J genes are TRBV29-1 and TRBJ2-1, with 11 bases lining up with TRBD2. V was pared by 4 bases and J by 6 bases, with 2 bases of the junction left unmatched. Germline V gives CDR1 SQVTM, CDR2 ANQGSEA. This CDR3 has 13 residues. The CDR3 spells CSVALAGGNEQFF. CDR3 sequence (DNA): TGCAGCGTTGCCCTAGCGGGGGGCAATGAGCAGTTCTTC.

The chain joins TRBV12-3 or TRBV12-4 to TRBJ2-5; 7 bases are shared with TRBD1. CDR3 length: 16 residues. V gave up 6 bases and J gave up 1 base; unmatched junction bases: 11. The CDR3 sequence: CASSPGQLPLQETQYF. Written as DNA, the CDR3 is TGTGCCAGCAGCCCGGGACAGCTCCCGCTCCAAGAGACCCAGTACTTC.

V and J are TRBV7-9 and TRBJ2-1; 8 nucleotides match TRBD1. The CDR3 has 15 residues. Germline CDR1 SEHNR, CDR2 FQNEAQ (reference sequence). J gave up 1 base and V 4 bases, and 3 bases lay outside the gene matches. The CDR3 DNA reads TGTGCCAGCAGCTCCCAGGGGGCTTCCTACAATGAGCAGTTCTTC. This translates into CASSSQGASYNEQFF.

The CDR3 sequence: CASSYLSASSFVYGYTF. The CDR3 nucleotides read TGTGCCAGCAGTTACCTCAGTGCGAGCAGCTTTGTCTATGGCTACACCTTC. The gene calls are TRBV6-5 and TRBJ1-2; D remains ambiguous. Germline V gene data show CDR1 as MNHEY and CDR2 as SVGAGI. This CDR3 is built from 17 residues. V lost 2 bases, J lost 4 bases, and 20 bases lay in between.

The genes are TRBV4-3 and TRBJ2-7; D uncertain. The germline V and J ends were trimmed by 0 bases and 6 bases, with 18 bases remaining between them. The CDR3 extends over 16 amino acids. CDR1 is LGHNA and CDR2 is YSLEER in the germline V gene. The CDR3 reads CASSQDIGEIAGEQYF. The CDR3 DNA reads TGCGCCAGCAGCCAAGATATCGGCGAAATAGCTGGCGAGCAGTACTTC.

The J gene is TRBJ2-3, the V gene TRBV3-1; 10 bases map to TRBD2. Germline assignment: CDR1 LGHDT and CDR2 YNNKEL (reference sequence). J gave up 5 bases and V 0 bases, and 11 bases lay outside the gene matches. The CDR3 totals 18 residues. This chain's CDR3 is CASSQDIERGGLGDTQYF. CDR3 sequence (DNA): TGTGCCAGCAGCCAAGATATTGAGCGGGGGGGCCTGGGAGATACGCAGTATTTT.

This rearrangement joins TRBV28 to TRBJ2-7; TRBD2 aligns across 12 bases. V dropped 8 bases and J dropped 4; count of bases not matched to a gene: 0. The CDR3 length is 12 residues. Germline V gene sequence: CDR1 MDHEN, CDR2 SYDVKM. Here the CDR3 reads CASGLAGYEQYF. The CDR3 DNA follows: TGTGCCAGCGGACTAGCGGGATACGAGCAGTACTTC.